A single sample is the source of the 12 T cell receptor beta chains below, sequenced in a study of blood T cell repertoires in COVID-19. The protocol was immunoSEQ multiplex PCR, while the TCRdb copy is restricted to in-frame clones and leaves out a portion. Of some 140,000 clones in the sample, about 70% were seen once. The sequenced sample was peripheral blood. Every receptor here comes from a man older than 75 with acute or convalescent COVID-19.

The chain carries TRBV27 and TRBJ2-3; D uncertain. The germline V gene encodes CDR1 MNHEY and CDR2 SMNVEV (reference sequence). V shed 7 bases and J shed 5 bases, with 19 bases lying between them. The CDR3 consists of 15 residues. The CDR3: CASTPSGLNEDTQYF. The CDR3 DNA reads TGTGCCAGCACCCCATCTGGGCTGAACGAAGATACGCAGTATTTT.

This clone has more than one count but fewer than ten. CDR3: CASSIQNRGGYGYTF. DNA of the CDR3: TGTGCCAGTAGTATCCAGAACAGGGGCGGCTATGGCTACACCTTC. The rearrangement uses TRBV19 and TRBJ1-2, with 7 bases aligning to TRBD1. Germline V CDR1 and CDR2: LNHDA, SQIVND (reference sequence). The CDR3 is 15 residues long. V lost 3 bases, J lost 4 bases, and 8 bases stayed unmatched.

The chain carries TRBV6-4 and TRBJ2-3; D is undetermined. Germline V gene sequence: CDR1 MRHNA, CDR2 SNTAGT. Trimming stripped 0 bases from V and 5 bases from J, with 6 bases between. CDR3 length: 13 residues. The CDR3 DNA sequence: TGTGCCAGCAGTGACTCAAGCGAAGATACGCAGTATTTT. It is translated as CASSDSSEDTQYF.

This chain joins TRBV18 and TRBJ2-1; D ambiguous. From germline, CDR1 is KGHSH and CDR2 LQKENI. The CDR3 is 13 amino acids. V lost 3 bases and J lost 5, with 8 bases in between. Here the CDR3 DNA reads TGTGCCAGCTCACCTCAGGCGAACAATGAGCAGTTCTTC. Residues: CASSPQANNEQFF.

The chain has TRBV15 and TRBJ2-2; 8 bases line up with TRBD1. V gave up 7 bases and J gave up 4 bases; unmatched junction bases: 5. The CDR3 consists of 14 residues. The germline V gene encodes CDR1 LNHNV and CDR2 YYDKDF (reference sequence). The CDR3 region has the DNA TGTGCCACCACTCAGGGGGCGGGCACCGGGGAGCTGTTTTTT. It specifies CATTQGAGTGELFF.

V is TRBV6-5 and J is TRBJ2-2; 11 nucleotides agree with TRBD1. V dropped 8 bases and J dropped 5; count of bases not matched to a gene: 4. Per the germline V gene, CDR1 is MNHEY and CDR2 is SVGAGI. This CDR3 comprises 14 residues. The CDR3 reads CASWGQGGTGELFF. CDR3 in DNA: TGTGCCAGCTGGGGACAGGGGGGGACCGGGGAGCTGTTTTTT.

The chain has TRBV5-1 and TRBJ1-2; possibly TRBD1 for D (6 bases). The V gene lost 2 bases and the J gene lost 0 bases, with 14 bases spanning the gap. Germline-derived CDR1 and CDR2 are SGHRS and YFSETQ. The CDR3 sequence is 16 residues long. The CDR3 here is CASSFGGTSANYGYTF. In DNA form, the CDR3 reads TGCGCCAGCAGCTTTGGTGGGACATCCGCTAACTATGGCTACACCTTC.

This sequence joins TRBV9 and TRBJ2-7, with 7 bases identical to TRBD1. The V gene end was trimmed by 2 bases and the J gene end by 3 bases; junction bases not matched to a gene: 2. CDR3 length: 13 residues. In germline, CDR1 is SGDLS, CDR2 YYNGEE. DNA for the CDR3: TGTGCCAGCAGCGTCGGACAGGACTACGAGCAGTACTTC. Amino acid sequence: CASSVGQDYEQYF.

The genes are TRBV30 and TRBJ1-6; D not resolved. The CDR3 runs 17 residues. Germline CDR1 reads GTSNPN; CDR2 reads SVGIG (reference sequence). Trimming pared 1 base from V and 9 bases from J, leaving 22 bases between. CDR3 sequence reads: CAWSDGLPGLFPSPLHF. Here the CDR3 DNA reads TGTGCCTGGAGTGACGGCCTCCCAGGACTGTTCCCTTCACCCCTCCACTTT. Combining the CDR3 with reference TRBV30 and TRBJ1-6 gives the whole variable domain SQTIHQWPATLVQPVGSPLSLECTVEGTSNPNLYWYRQAAGRGLQLLFYSVGIGQISSEVPQNLSASRPQDRQFILSSKKLLLSDSGFYLCAWSDGLPGLFPSPLHFGNGTRLTVT.

The chain is built from TRBV5-1 and TRBJ2-1; perhaps TRBD2 as D (5 bases). The germline V and J ends were trimmed by 3 bases and 10 bases, with 11 bases remaining between them. The germline V gene encodes CDR1 SGHRS and CDR2 YFSETQ. The CDR3 extends over 12 amino acids. The CDR3 loop reads CASSSSGGEQFF. Written as DNA, the CDR3 is TGCGCCAGCAGCTCGAGTGGCGGGGAGCAGTTCTTC.

The J gene is TRBJ2-2, the V gene TRBV12-3 or TRBV12-4; the D gene is possibly TRBD1 (5 bases). The CDR3 is 12 amino acids. Trimming pared 3 bases from V and 6 bases from J, leaving 5 bases between. The CDR3, as DNA: TGTGCCAGCAGTTTCAGGGCCGGGGAGCTGTTTTTT. Protein: CASSFRAGELFF.

This chain uses TRBV4-1 with TRBJ1-3; unclear D gene. Germline V gene sequence: CDR1 MGHRA, CDR2 YSYEKL. The CDR3 runs to 15 residues. V was shortened by 4 bases and J by 2 bases, with 12 bases between the two germline ends. The CDR3 bases are TGCGCCAGCAGCCCTGAGGGAGGTGCTGGAAACACCATATATTTT. It encodes CASSPEGGAGNTIYF.